A selection of T cell receptor beta chains follows, all from one sample in a study of blood T cell repertoires in COVID-19. Sequenced by immunoSEQ multiplex PCR; TCRdb stores in-frame clones only, minus some. The sample lists about 380,000 clones, approximately 90% occurring once. Input material: PBMCs or T cells enriched from blood (not recorded which). The receptors were sampled from a young woman who had recovered from COVID-19. Both conserved end residues are part of each CDR3. The D gene is left open where the match is weak. Clone size is shown for a subset of rows, as once, few, many or a class of expanded clone.

v_gene	abundance	d_gene	j_gene	CDR3aa	CDR3nt
TRBV5-4	NA	NA	TRBJ1-2	CASSLGVGANYGYTF	TGTGCCAGCAGCTTGGGCGTGGGAGCTAACTATGGCTACACCTTC
TRBV6-4	NA	NA	TRBJ1-2	CASSPEAGSYGYTF	TGTGCCAGCAGTCCCGAGGCGGGGTCCTATGGCTACACCTTC
TRBV9	once	NA	TRBJ1-6	CASSVSGRVRSPLHF	TGTGCCAGCAGCGTATCGGGCAGGGTACGATCACCCCTCCACTTT
TRBV4-1	NA	NA	TRBJ1-5	CASSSTFNRIYSNQSQHF	TGCGCCAGCAGCTCTACCTTCAACAGGATTTATAGCAATCAGTCCCAGCATTTT
TRBV3-1/TRBV3-2	once	TRBD1	TRBJ2-7	CASSQLKTGGSGEQYF	TGTGCCAGCAGCCAACTAAAGACAGGGGGCTCGGGCGAGCAGTACTTC
TRBV2	NA	TRBD1	TRBJ1-1	CASRELRGVTEAFF	TGTGCCAGCAGAGAACTCAGGGGGGTGACTGAAGCTTTCTTT
TRBV10-3	once	NA	TRBJ1-2	CAISDDLKNYGYTF	TGTGCCATCAGTGACGACTTAAAAAACTATGGCTACACCTTC
TRBV9	NA	NA	TRBJ2-3	CASSLEGSTDTQYF	TGTGCCAGCAGCCTAGAGGGGAGCACAGATACGCAGTATTTT
TRBV5-1	NA	NA	TRBJ2-1	CASSLAGRPILHEQFF	TGCGCCAGCAGCTTGGCTGGGAGACCAATTTTGCATGAGCAGTTCTTC
TRBV2	NA	NA	TRBJ1-4	CASSAAGATNEKLFF	TGTGCCAGCAGTGCCGCAGGGGCAACTAATGAAAAACTGTTTTTT
TRBV7-9	NA	NA	TRBJ1-1	CASSLQRAIEAFF	TGTGCCAGCAGCTTGCAGAGGGCTATCGAAGCTTTCTTT
TRBV11-3	once	TRBD1	TRBJ2-3	CASSAGTGVGRGTQYF	TGTGCCAGCAGCGCCGGGACAGGGGTGGGAAGGGGTACGCAGTATTTT
TRBV9	NA	NA	TRBJ1-2	CASSGGRPGRPYGYTF	TGTGCCAGCAGCGGAGGCCGCCCGGGGAGACCCTATGGCTACACCTTC
TRBV28	NA	NA	TRBJ1-4	CASSLSPIETWMRDEKLFF	TGTGCCAGCAGTTTGTCTCCCATCGAAACCTGGATGAGGGATGAAAAACTGTTTTTT
TRBV6-1	NA	NA	TRBJ1-1	CASSEVWQKNTEAFF	TGTGCCAGCAGTGAAGTTTGGCAGAAGAACACTGAAGCTTTCTTT
TRBV28	NA	NA	TRBJ1-5	CASSLGSGNQPQHF	TGTGCCAGCAGTTTAGGATCCGGGAATCAGCCCCAGCATTTT
TRBV28	NA	TRBD1	TRBJ1-2	CASSFQGAWNYGYTF	TGTGCCAGCAGTTTCCAGGGGGCCTGGAACTATGGCTACACCTTC
TRBV7-8	NA	TRBD1	TRBJ1-1	CASSLGTGLKDGVEAFF	TGTGCCAGCAGCCTCGGGACAGGGTTGAAGGACGGGGTTGAAGCTTTCTTT
TRBV19	NA	NA	TRBJ1-5	CASTDIRQPFDQPQHF	TGTGCCAGTACCGACATAAGACAGCCTTTCGATCAGCCCCAGCATTTT